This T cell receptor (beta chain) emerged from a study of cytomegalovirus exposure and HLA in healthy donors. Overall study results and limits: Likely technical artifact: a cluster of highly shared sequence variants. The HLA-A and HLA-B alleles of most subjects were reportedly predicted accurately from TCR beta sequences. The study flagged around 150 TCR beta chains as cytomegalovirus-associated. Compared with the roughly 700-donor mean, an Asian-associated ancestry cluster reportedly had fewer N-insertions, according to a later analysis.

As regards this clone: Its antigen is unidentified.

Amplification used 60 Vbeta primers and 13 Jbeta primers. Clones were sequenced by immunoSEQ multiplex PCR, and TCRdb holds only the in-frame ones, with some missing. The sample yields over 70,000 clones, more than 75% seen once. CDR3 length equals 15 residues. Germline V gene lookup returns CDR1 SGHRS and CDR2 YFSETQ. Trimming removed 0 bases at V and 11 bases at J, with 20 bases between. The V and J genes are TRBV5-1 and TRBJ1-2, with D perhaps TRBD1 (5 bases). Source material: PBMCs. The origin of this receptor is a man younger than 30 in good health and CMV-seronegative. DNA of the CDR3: TGCGCCAGCAGCTTGGAAGGAGATGCGGGACCAGGTTACACCTTC. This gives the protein CASSLEGDAGPGYTF.